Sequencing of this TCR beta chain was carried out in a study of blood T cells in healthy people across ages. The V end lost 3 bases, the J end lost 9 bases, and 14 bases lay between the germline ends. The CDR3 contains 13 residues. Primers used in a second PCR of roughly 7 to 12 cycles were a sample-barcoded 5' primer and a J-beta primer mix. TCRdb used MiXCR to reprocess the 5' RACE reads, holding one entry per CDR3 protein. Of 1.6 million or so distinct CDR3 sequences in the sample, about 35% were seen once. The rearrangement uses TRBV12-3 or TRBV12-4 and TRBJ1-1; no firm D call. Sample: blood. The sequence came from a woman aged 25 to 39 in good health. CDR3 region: CASSLLGGAKAFF. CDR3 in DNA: TGTGCCAGCAGTTTGCTGGGCGGCGCTAAAGCTTTCTTT.